Each of the 16 T cell receptor beta chains below was sequenced from the same sample in a study of control samples from healthy donors and cancer patients. The repertoire was sequenced with immunoSEQ multiplex PCR; TCRdb's copy has only in-frame clones and lacks some. The sample comprises hundreds of thousands of clones, approximately 80% of which are singletons, and about 14% rests with the top ten. The sequenced material came from PBMCs. These receptors were obtained from a woman in her sixties with lung cancer.

The chain uses TRBV6-5 and TRBJ1-2; unclear D gene. The V end was cut by 2 bases, the J end by 4 bases, with 8 bases between. Germline CDR1 MNHEY, CDR2 SVGAGI. The CDR3 contains 13 residues. The CDR3 DNA reads TGTGCCAGCAGTTACGGATCTCGCTATGGCTACACCTTC. It specifies CASSYGSRYGYTF.

The chain is built from TRBV6-6 and TRBJ2-3, with a weak D call TRBD2 (6 bases). Germline V CDR1 and CDR2: MNHNY, SVGAGI (reference sequence). The CDR3 is 10 residues long. Trimming stripped 10 bases from V and 6 bases from J, with 8 bases between. This CDR3 is CATSVDTQYF. CDR3 in DNA: TGTGCCACTAGCGTGGATACGCAGTATTTT.

The V and J genes are TRBV6-5 and TRBJ2-3; 9 bases match TRBD2. The V gene's germline CDR1 is MNHEY and CDR2 SVGAGI. Trimming removed 6 bases from V and 5 bases from J; junction bases left unmatched: 6. The CDR3 is 14 amino acids. The CDR3 sequence: CASRAGGPQDTQYF. The CDR3 DNA reads TGTGCCAGCAGGGCGGGAGGGCCCCAAGATACGCAGTATTTT.

The CDR3 region is CASSRDRRNQPQHF. The CDR3 DNA follows: TGTGCCAGCAGCAGAGACAGGCGCAATCAGCCCCAGCATTTT. The J gene is TRBJ1-5, the V gene TRBV6-5, with TRBD1 as a possible D gene (6 bases). This CDR3 has 14 amino acids. In germline, CDR1 is MNHEY, CDR2 SVGAGI. Trimming pared 6 bases from V and 2 bases from J, leaving 11 bases between.

The chain employs TRBV5-6 and TRBJ1-1; the D gene is possibly TRBD1 (5 bases). The V gene's germline CDR1 is SGHDT and CDR2 YYEEEE. The CDR3 extends over 14 amino acids. V was shortened by 0 bases and J by 3 bases, with 9 bases between the two germline ends. CDR3 DNA sequence: TGTGCCAGCAGCTTGGCCGGGGGGGACACTGAAGCTTTCTTT. Translated, it gives CASSLAGGDTEAFF.

This chain joins TRBV5-6 and TRBJ2-1, with TRBD1 matching 10 bases. CDR3 length equals 15 residues. V dropped 5 bases and J dropped 4; count of bases not matched to a gene: 6. Germline V lookup: CDR1 SGHDT, CDR2 YYEEEE. CDR3 DNA sequence: TGTGCCAGCAGAGCCGGGACAGGGGATTACAATGAGCAGTTCTTC. This translates into CASRAGTGDYNEQFF.

This chain connects TRBV30 to TRBJ1-2, with D perhaps TRBD1 (6 bases). With 0 bases removed from V and 5 bases from J, the gap between germline ends came to 13 bases. This CDR3 has 14 residues. Per the germline V gene, CDR1 is GTSNPN and CDR2 is SVGIG (reference sequence). The CDR3 here is CAWSVQGDPYGYTF. The CDR3 DNA reads as TGTGCCTGGAGTGTACAGGGCGACCCTTATGGCTACACCTTC. The variable domain in full, with the rest retrieved from reference TRBV30 and TRBJ1-2, is SQTIHQWPATLVQPVGSPLSLECTVEGTSNPNLYWYRQAAGRGLQLLFYSVGIGQISSEVPQNLSASRPQDRQFILSSKKLLLSDSGFYLCAWSVQGDPYGYTFGSGTRLTVV.

On this clone: This may stem from a read error, because a much larger clone lies one nucleotide away. The rearrangement links TRBV5-5 to TRBJ1-2; D may be TRBD1 (5 bases). This CDR3 is 14 amino acids long. Trimming shortened V by 1 base and J by 2 bases, and 9 bases separated the two germline ends. Germline assignment: CDR1 SGHKS and CDR2 YYEKEE (reference sequence). The DNA for the CDR3 is TGTGCCAGCAGCTTGAGCAGGGCAAACTATGGCTACACCTTC. As protein: CASSLSRANYGYTF.

This clone was seen a few times. The chain joins TRBV4-1 to TRBJ1-5; no clear D gene. The CDR3 is 15 residues long. Germline CDR1 and CDR2: MGHRA and YSYEKL. Trimming left V 4 bases short and J 5 bases short, with 15 bases between. This chain's CDR3 is CASSLYEGPHQPQHF. CDR3 bases: TGCGCCAGCAGCCTTTACGAGGGTCCCCATCAGCCCCAGCATTTT.

J is TRBJ2-2 and V is TRBV5-1; 8 bases match TRBD2. V lost 1 base to trimming and J lost 6 bases; unmatched junction nucleotides: 5. CDR1 and CDR2 (germline): SGHRS, YFSETQ. The CDR3 extends over 15 amino acids. DNA for the CDR3: TGCGCCAGCAGCTTGCCGGGGGGGCCTTCCGGGGAGCTGTTTTTT. Encoded protein: CASSLPGGPSGELFF.

This clone was seen just once. The chain employs TRBV19 and TRBJ1-1, with a weak D call TRBD1 (5 bases). This CDR3 region has 16 residues. The germline CDR1 and CDR2 sequences are LNHDA and SQIVND (reference sequence). V gave up 7 bases and J gave up 2 bases, with 20 bases separating them. The CDR3 is CASTTGPWGGNTEAFF. The CDR3 DNA is TGTGCCAGTACTACCGGGCCTTGGGGGGGAAACACTGAAGCTTTCTTT. Supplemented by reference TRBV19 and TRBJ1-1, the full variable domain reads DGGITQSPKYLFRKEGQNVTLSCEQNLNHDAMYWYRQDPGQGLRLIYYSQIVNDFQKGDIAEGYSVSREKKESFPLTVTSAQKNPTAFYLCASTTGPWGGNTEAFFGQGTRLTVV.

V gene TRBV19 combines with J gene TRBJ1-4; D remains unclear. Germline V gene sequence: CDR1 LNHDA, CDR2 SQIVND (reference sequence). With 7 bases removed from V and 13 bases from J, the gap between germline ends came to 22 bases. CDR3 size: 14 residues. In DNA, the CDR3 is TGTGCCAGTACCGAGGTGGGGTGGAAGATTGGACTGTTTTTT. Translated, it gives CASTEVGWKIGLFF.

The rearrangement links TRBV5-1 to TRBJ2-7; 9 nucleotides agree with TRBD2. From germline, CDR1 is SGHRS and CDR2 YFSETQ. The CDR3 sequence is 14 residues long. J gave up 5 bases and V 2 bases, and 5 bases lay outside the gene matches. CDR3 in amino acids: CASSLASGTNEQYF. CDR3 nucleotides: TGCGCCAGCAGCTTAGCTAGCGGGACCAACGAGCAGTACTTC.

The chain combines TRBV6-5 with TRBJ2-7; the D gene is possibly TRBD2 (5 bases). Germline V gives CDR1 MNHEY, CDR2 SVGAGI. Between the trimmed V and J ends, which lost 11 bases and 1 base, there was a span of 21 bases. The CDR3 spans 15 residues. The CDR3 nucleotides are TGTGCCGGAGGCGGCGGGCCGCGATCTTCCTACGAGCAGTACTTC. Translated, it gives CAGGGGPRSSYEQYF.

This clone was observed a handful of times. This sequence joins TRBV10-3 and TRBJ2-1, with D perhaps assigned TRBD1 or TRBD2 (5 bases each). This CDR3 is 11 amino acids long. The V gene lost 8 bases and the J gene lost 10 bases, with 12 bases spanning the gap. The germline V gene has CDR1 ENHRY and CDR2 SYGVKD. The CDR3 reads CAIRGQGEQFF. DNA of the CDR3: TGTGCCATCCGGGGCCAAGGGGAGCAGTTCTTC.

The chain uses TRBV7-9 and TRBJ2-1; D tentatively reads TRBD1 or TRBD2 (6 bases each). The CDR3 runs 17 residues. The germline CDR1 and CDR2 sequences are SEHNR and FQNEAQ (reference sequence). The V gene lost 1 base and the J gene lost 8 bases, with 21 bases spanning the gap. CDR3 coding DNA: TGTGCCAGCAGCTTAGAAGACGGACAGAGGAGGGTGGATGAGCAGTTCTTC. Translating it yields CASSLEDGQRRVDEQFF.